The 11 T cell receptor beta chains below were found in one sample sequenced in a study of identical twins. TCRdb ran MiXCR on the 5' RACE reads and lists one entry per CDR3 protein. This table has some 590,000 distinct CDR3 sequences, approximately 10% appearing once. Separately, the same data were catalogued under a study of yellow fever vaccine responses in identical twins.

Material for sequencing was PBMCs. Receptors originate from a woman between 18 and 29 years old in good health.

The sample holds a few counts of this clonotype. The chain recombines TRBV6-5 with TRBJ2-5, with D possibly being TRBD2 (6 bases). V lost 5 bases to trimming and J lost 4 bases, with 14 bases between them. The CDR3 loop spans 14 amino acids. CDR1 MNHEY and CDR2 SVGAGI come from the germline V gene. The CDR3 DNA reads TGTGCCAGCAGTCACCGACTAGTTGCAGAGACCCAGTACTTC. Translated, it gives CASSHRLVAETQYF.

This clonotype was counted only a few times. The rearrangement uses TRBV14 and TRBJ2-7; D possibly corresponds to TRBD1 (5 bases). Trimming took off 4 bases at V and 3 bases at J, with 10 bases between the two ends. Germline V lookup: CDR1 SGHDN, CDR2 FVKESK. The length of the CDR3 is 13 residues. The CDR3 spells CASSPLRGYEQYF. In nucleotides, the CDR3 is TGTGCCAGCAGCCCGCTAAGGGGCTACGAGCAGTACTTC.

This clonotype has more than one count but fewer than ten. The chain uses TRBV11-1 and TRBJ2-3, with 11 nucleotides matching TRBD2. V lost 5 bases, J lost 1 base, and 11 bases stayed unmatched. The CDR3 spans 18 residues. Germline lookup yields CDR1 SGHAT and CDR2 FQDESV (reference sequence). The CDR3 spells CASSTPKVGLAGTDTQYF. DNA of the CDR3: TGTGCCAGCAGCACCCCGAAAGTGGGACTAGCGGGCACAGATACGCAGTATTTT.

This clonotype was recorded many times. This chain uses TRBV7-2 with TRBJ1-4; D is unresolved. The germline CDR1 and CDR2 sequences are SGHTA and FQGNSA. The CDR3 is 12 residues long. V lost 5 bases and J lost 8, with 9 bases in between. Here the CDR3 DNA reads TGTGCCAGCAGCCGGGCGGGGGAAAAACTGTTTTTT. Protein product: CASSRAGEKLFF.

This clonotype was seen a handful of times. V usage is TRBV7-2 and J usage is TRBJ2-3, with 12 bases fitting TRBD2. The CDR3 has 15 amino acids. Germline V lookup: CDR1 SGHTA, CDR2 FQGNSA. Trimming cost V 4 bases and J 8 bases; bases outside gene matches: 7. CDR3 nucleotide sequence: TGTGCCAGCAGCTCAACTAGCGGGGGGCCCGGTACGCAGTATTTT. It codes for CASSSTSGGPGTQYF. Based on the CDR3 plus reference TRBV7-2 and TRBJ2-3, the full variable domain is GAGVSQSPSNKVTEKGKDVELRCDPISGHTALYWYRQSLGQGLEFLIYFQGNSAPDKSGLPSDRFSAERTGGSVSTLTIQRTQQEDSAVYLCASSSTSGGPGTQYFGPGTRLTVL.

This clonotype was counted at least ten times. The rearrangement uses TRBV6-1 and TRBJ1-1; TRBD1 is a possible D gene (5 bases). The CDR3 covers 17 residues. Trimming took off 5 bases at V and 0 bases at J, with 19 bases between the two ends. Germline CDR1 MNHNS, CDR2 SASEGT. The CDR3 DNA reads TGTGCCAGCAGTAGCTATCCAATCCGGGGGTTGAACACTGAAGCTTTCTTT. This gives the protein CASSSYPIRGLNTEAFF.

In its sample, this clonotype was seen many times. The J gene is TRBJ2-1, the V gene TRBV20-1; the D is unclear. CDR1 and CDR2 from the germline V gene are DFQATT and SNEGSKA (reference sequence). CDR3 length: 10 amino acids. V lost 3 bases and J 8 bases, leaving 5 bases between the germline ends. The CDR3, as DNA: TGCAGTGCTAGCAACCATGAGCAGTTCTTC. It translates to CSASNHEQFF.

This clonotype appeared a few times. V is TRBV29-1 and J is TRBJ2-4; TRBD2 matches at 13 bases. CDR1 SQVTM and CDR2 ANQGSEA come from the germline V gene. The J segment lost 0 bases and the V segment lost 6 bases, leaving 5 bases of the junction unmatched. The CDR3 totals 16 residues. The CDR3 loop reads CSVYGLAGEAKNIQYF. Written as DNA, the CDR3 is TGCAGCGTCTATGGACTAGCGGGAGAAGCCAAAAACATTCAGTACTTC.

This clonotype was counted between two and nine times. The chain joins TRBV7-8 to TRBJ1-2, with a tentative D call TRBD1 (5 bases). The CDR3 is 14 amino acids. V was pared by 10 bases and J by 4 bases, with 19 bases between. Germline V CDR1 and CDR2: SGHVS, FQNEAQ. The CDR3 nucleotides read TGTGCCACGGACGGGGACGGCCTGAGCTATGGCTACACCTTC. Translation gives CATDGDGLSYGYTF. Looking up the rest from reference TRBV7-8 and TRBJ1-2 gives the full variable domain: GAGVSQSPRYKVAKRGQDVALRCDPISGHVSLFWYQQALGQGPEFLTYFQNEAQLDKSGLPSDRFFAERPEGSVSTLKIQRTQQEDSAVYLCATDGDGLSYGYTFGSGTRLTVV.

The rearrangement uses TRBV9 and TRBJ2-5; 12 nucleotides agree with TRBD1. Losses at the gene ends were 0 bases for V and 5 bases for J; bases not matched to a gene: 5. This CDR3 contains 16 residues. Germline V CDR1 and CDR2: SGDLS, YYNGEE. The CDR3 protein is CASSVGGTGGLETQYF. CDR3 bases: TGTGCCAGCAGCGTAGGAGGGACAGGGGGCTTGGAGACCCAGTACTTC. Variable domain in full (rest from reference TRBV9 and TRBJ2-5): DSGVTQTPKHLITATGQRVTLRCSPRSGDLSVYWYQQSLDQGLQFLIQYYNGEERAKGNILERFSAQQFPDLHSELNLSSLELGDSALYFCASSVGGTGGLETQYFGPGTRLLVL.

The sample holds many counts of this clonotype. The genes are TRBV10-3 and TRBJ2-3, with D unclear. The CDR3 is made up of 13 amino acids. V lost 7 bases and J lost 2, with 10 bases in between. CDR1 and CDR2 from the germline V gene are ENHRY and SYGVKD. The chain's CDR3 is CAINEYATDTQYF. CDR3 DNA: TGTGCCATCAACGAGTATGCCACAGATACGCAGTATTTT.